Included here is one TCR beta chain sequence, with context. No cognate antigen has been identified for it. Base qualities were left out, and no much larger clone turns up one base away. The data are from a study of CD8 T cells in ankylosing spondylitis (dated by TCRdb to the late 2010s). At the level of the whole study: To find TCR variants linked to disease, the study profiled T cell receptor beta repertoires in ankylosing spondylitis patients and healthy donors. Samples of peripheral blood were taken, and for ankylosing spondylitis patients, synovial fluid was collected as well. In total, the full study cohort was made up of roughly 110 healthy donors and 25 to 30 ankylosing spondylitis patients. What the work shows at the level of the full study, not this receptor alone: Some TCR beta motif variants had previously been reported in synovial fluid and blood of reactive arthritis patients, which suggested common disease-initiation mechanisms. The disease-linked clones were reported as significantly enriched in matched synovial fluid samples from ankylosing spondylitis patients. A TCR beta motif of several highly homologous amino acid variants appeared characteristic of blood from ankylosing spondylitis patients. The disease-linked clones had a CD8+ phenotype and were found at relatively low frequencies in peripheral blood.

V trim: 7 bases; J trim: 9 bases; unmatched bases: 16. There are 16 amino acids in the CDR3, from cysteine to phenylalanine inclusive. This entry keeps only the CDR3 DNA: 48 bases, framed from base 1. For CDR1 and CDR2, the germline V gene lists SQVTM and ANQGSEA. Instrument on record: Illumina HiSeq 2500. Quantitative 5'-RACE with molecular barcodes was used to prepare TCR beta libraries. Per the authors' processing: To identify disease-linked TCR variants, a new computational method was used, one built on a probabilistic model of VDJ rearrangement. TCRdb passed the public sequencing reads through fastp at Q25 and MiXCR, retaining productive beta sequences. Each entry is one CDR3 protein sequence, shown with its most common DNA and genes. In this record, the V and J calls reflect TCRdb's handling and not the investigators' own analysis. This sample gives some 87,000 distinct CDR3 sequences in total; 8.8% of them show up just once. 4.5% to 5.5% of the sample is in the top ten clones.

The rearrangement joined TRBV29-1 to TRBJ2-1; TRBD1 lines up with 12 middle nucleotides. The receptor was isolated from a male donor with ankylosing spondylitis or in good health (not recorded which). Sequenced input: blood, either unsorted or a sorted T cell fraction (not recorded which). The DNA sequence follows: TGCAGCGCTTTGAACGGATTGGGACAGGGGGCTTTTGAGCAGTTCTTC. Its protein reads: CSALNGLGQGAFEQFF.